These 17 T cell receptor beta chains share one sample of origin, sequenced in a study of CD8+CD57+ T cells in acquired aplastic anemia. Genomic DNA, the template, was used for profiling of the TCR beta VDJ and CDR3. TCRdb called the reads again in MiXCR, with one record for every CDR3 protein. Of around 180,000 distinct CDR3 sequences listed, under 75% are singletons. Material for sequencing was sorted CD4+, CD8+, or CD8+CD57+ T cells (not recorded which) from PBMCs. The receptors stem from a human donor in good health.

This clonotype has just one count. CDR3 nucleotide sequence: TGCGCCAGCAGCCAAGGGAGGGTAGGGACCTCCTACGAGCAGTACTTC. Residues: CASSQGRVGTSYEQYF. The V gene is TRBV4-1, the J gene TRBJ2-7, with D possibly being TRBD2 (6 bases). CDR1 and CDR2 from the germline V gene are MGHRA and YSYEKL. V was shortened by 1 base and J by 0 bases, with 13 bases between the two germline ends. The CDR3 sequence is 16 residues long.

The rearrangement links TRBV7-6 to TRBJ2-7, with 7 bases matching TRBD2. Germline CDR1 reads SGHVS; CDR2 reads FNYEAQ. This CDR3 comprises 14 residues. The ends lost 4 bases at V and 5 bases at J; junction bases unmatched: 8. CDR3 loop: CASSWEGRADEQYF. The CDR3 coding sequence is TGTGCCAGCAGCTGGGAGGGGAGGGCTGACGAGCAGTACTTC.

The genes are TRBV19 and TRBJ2-1; D perhaps matches TRBD1 (6 bases). The CDR3 sequence is 14 residues long. Per the germline V gene, CDR1 is LNHDA and CDR2 is SQIVND (reference sequence). The V gene lost 4 bases and the J gene lost 7 bases, with 14 bases spanning the gap. The chain's CDR3 is CASSTWDTQNEQFF. The CDR3 nucleotides are TGTGCCAGTAGTACCTGGGACACCCAGAATGAGCAGTTCTTC.

The sample holds many counts of this clonotype. The chain joins TRBV2 to TRBJ2-5, with a possible D match to TRBD2 (5 bases). Looked up from germline, CDR1 is SNHLY and CDR2 is FYNNEI. The ends were cut back, 0 bases at V and 3 bases at J, with 5 bases in the middle. The CDR3 sequence is 13 residues long. CDR3 amino acids: CASSEAEEETQYF. Here the CDR3 DNA reads TGTGCCAGCAGTGAAGCGGAGGAAGAGACCCAGTACTTC.

Many counts were recorded for this clonotype. The chain is built from TRBV7-2 and TRBJ2-7; 9 bases agree with TRBD1. The junction had 12 bases not matched to a gene; V was cut back by 5 bases and J by 7 bases. Germline values: CDR1 SGHTA, CDR2 FQGNSA. The CDR3 loop spans 15 amino acids. CDR3 sequence (DNA): TGTGCCAGCAGCCCTAAGGGGACAGGGCCGGAAGAGCAGTACTTC. Its translation is CASSPKGTGPEEQYF.

The V call is TRBV25-1, the J call TRBJ2-1, with TRBD2 as a possible D gene (5 bases). Trimming removed 7 bases from V and 1 base from J, with 11 bases in between. Germline loops: CDR1 MGHDK, CDR2 SYGVNS. The CDR3 sequence is 14 residues long. The CDR3 is CASKDSGSYNEQFF. The CDR3 DNA reads as TGTGCCAGCAAGGACTCAGGATCCTACAATGAGCAGTTCTTC.

With respect to this clonotype: The junction departs from the called germline gene at one end, perhaps through a read error. The chain links TRBV7-2 to TRBJ2-2; 10 bases agree with TRBD1. The CDR3 covers 12 residues. Germline loops: CDR1 SGHTA, CDR2 FQGNSA. The CDR3: CASSSRQGALFF. The CDR3 coding sequence is TGTGCCAGCAGCTCTAGACAGGGGGCGCTGTTTTTT. Variable domain in full (rest from reference TRBV7-2 and TRBJ2-2): GAGVSQSPSNKVTEKGKDVELRCDPISGHTALYWYRQSLGQGLEFLIYFQGNSAPDKSGLPSDRFSAERTGGSVSTLTIQRTQQEDSAVYLCASSSRQGALFFGEGSRLTVL.

The table lists this clonotype with many counts. The V gene is TRBV24-1, the J gene TRBJ2-1; D might be TRBD1 or TRBD2, each matching 5 bases. This CDR3 comprises 16 residues. Germline V gene data show CDR1 as KGHDR and CDR2 as SFDVKD. Trimming stripped 6 bases from V and 4 bases from J, with 18 bases between. The CDR3 nucleotides read TGTGCCACCAGTTCCTCCTCCGGGACCCGATACAATGAGCAGTTCTTC. Residues: CATSSSSGTRYNEQFF.

The chain has TRBV2 and TRBJ2-7; D perhaps matches TRBD1 (6 bases). Germline V gene data show CDR1 as SNHLY and CDR2 as FYNNEI. V lost 3 bases and J 4 bases, leaving 13 bases between the germline ends. This CDR3 is built from 14 residues. The CDR3 loop reads CASSDSTGIYEQYF. The CDR3 nucleotides are TGTGCCAGCAGTGACAGTACAGGGATTTACGAGCAGTACTTC.

The V call is TRBV5-1, the J call TRBJ1-6; D is perhaps TRBD1 (5 bases). This CDR3 contains 13 residues. Germline V gene lookup returns CDR1 SGHRS and CDR2 YFSETQ. The V end was cut by 3 bases, the J end by 8 bases, with 9 bases between. The CDR3 coding sequence is TGCGCCAGCAGCTGGGACCGTGATTCACCCCTCCACTTT. This translates into CASSWDRDSPLHF.

The chain combines TRBV5-1 with TRBJ2-1; D is ambiguous. Trimming left V 4 bases short and J 5 bases short, with 10 bases between. CDR1 is SGHRS, CDR2 YFSETQ, per germline. This CDR3 has 13 residues. The CDR3 spells CASSGNIDNEQFF. CDR3 coding DNA: TGCGCCAGCAGCGGCAACATTGACAATGAGCAGTTCTTC.

This clonotype has at least ten counts. The genes are TRBV7-9 and TRBJ2-1; weak D call: TRBD2 (6 bases). The germline V gene encodes CDR1 SEHNR and CDR2 FQNEAQ (reference sequence). There are 14 residues in the CDR3. V was clipped by 1 base and J by 6 bases, with 10 bases between them. The CDR3 sequence: CASSLVLGGNEQFF. CDR3 DNA sequence: TGTGCCAGCAGCTTAGTTTTGGGGGGCAATGAGCAGTTCTTC. The variable domain in full, with the rest retrieved from reference TRBV7-9 and TRBJ2-1, is DTGVSQNPRHKITKRGQNVTFRCDPISEHNRLYWYRQTLGQGPEFLTYFQNEAQLEKSRLLSDRFSAERPKGSFSTLEIQRTEQGDSAMYLCASSLVLGGNEQFFGPGTRLTVL.

V and J are TRBV19 and TRBJ2-5; no reliable D call. The CDR3 consists of 14 residues. CDR1 and CDR2 (germline): LNHDA, SQIVND (reference sequence). Trimming took off 6 bases at V and 5 bases at J, with 16 bases between the two ends. CDR3 DNA: TGTGCCAGTAGCGAAGACTCCTCCCGGGAGACCCAGTACTTC. Protein sequence: CASSEDSSRETQYF. Full variable domain (outside the CDR3, taken from reference TRBV19 and TRBJ2-5): DGGITQSPKYLFRKEGQNVTLSCEQNLNHDAMYWYRQDPGQGLRLIYYSQIVNDFQKGDIAEGYSVSREKKESFPLTVTSAQKNPTAFYLCASSEDSSRETQYFGPGTRLLVL.

The V gene is TRBV10-3, the J gene TRBJ2-7; D is undetermined. CDR1 is ENHRY and CDR2 is SYGVKD in the germline V gene. The V end was cut by 3 bases, the J end by 0 bases, with 9 bases between. The CDR3 contains 14 residues. CDR3 loop: CAISEVGSSYEQYF. CDR3 nucleotide sequence: TGTGCCATCAGTGAAGTAGGCTCCTCCTACGAGCAGTACTTC.

The chain joins TRBV7-9 to TRBJ1-6, with D perhaps matching TRBD1 (6 bases). This CDR3 is built from 13 residues. V lost 8 bases and J lost 13, with 18 bases in between. Germline lookup yields CDR1 SEHNR and CDR2 FQNEAQ (reference sequence). CDR3 sequence: CASCNQQGDPLHF. For the CDR3, the DNA is TGTGCCAGCTGCAACCAACAGGGAGATCCCCTCCACTTT.

Notes on this clonotype: Given a much more abundant clone one base away, this may be a read error. The chain is built from TRBV6-5 and TRBJ2-3, with D perhaps matching TRBD2 (6 bases). Germline CDR1 and CDR2: MNHEY and SVGAGI. The CDR3 sequence is 11 residues long. CDR3 sequence: CASRSGDRQYF. As DNA, the CDR3 is TGTGCCAGCCGATCGGGAGATAGGCAGTATTTT.

The rearrangement joins TRBV29-1 to TRBJ1-5; D remains unclear. Trimming took 6 bases from V and 5 from J, leaving 14 bases between them. The germline V gene has CDR1 SQVTM and CDR2 ANQGSEA. The CDR3 covers 13 residues. The CDR3 here is CSVLVGSDQPQHF. The CDR3 region has the DNA TGCAGCGTCCTTGTGGGGAGCGATCAGCCCCAGCATTTT. Full variable domain (remainder filled in from reference TRBV29-1 and TRBJ1-5): SAVISQKPSRDICQRGTSLTIQCQVDSQVTMMFWYRQQPGQSLTLIATANQGSEATYESGFVIDKFPISRPNLTFSTLTVSNMSPEDSSIYLCSVLVGSDQPQHFGDGTRLSIL.